The 17 T cell receptor beta chains given below trace back to one sample, sequenced in a study of T cell repertoires in cytomegalovirus infection. One entry per CDR3 protein, called by TCRdb with MiXCR from the reads. The table includes about 490,000 distinct CDR3 sequences, approximately 16% detected once. Sequencing was performed on CD8+ T cells from PBMCs. The receptor source for this set is a human donor in good health (CMV status not recorded). Some clones in this sample may be carry-over from other donors' samples.

This clonotype came up many times. The chain joins TRBV7-9 to TRBJ1-4, with D perhaps matching TRBD1 (5 bases). The CDR3 runs to 15 residues. CDR1 is SEHNR, CDR2 FQNEAQ, per germline (reference sequence). V lost 5 bases and J 5 bases, leaving 15 bases between the germline ends. CDR3 protein: CASSGTWDANEKLFF. DNA of the CDR3: TGTGCCAGCAGCGGTACGTGGGACGCGAATGAAAAACTGTTTTTT.

This clonotype was counted many times. V usage is TRBV28 and J usage is TRBJ2-7, with 8 bases aligning to TRBD1. Per germline, CDR1 MDHEN and CDR2 SYDVKM. The CDR3 runs 15 residues. V lost 5 bases and J lost 0; bases outside the gene matches: 6. The CDR3 is CASSVTGGSSYEQYF. The DNA for the CDR3 is TGTGCCAGCAGTGTTACAGGGGGTAGCTCCTACGAGCAGTACTTC.

This clonotype was seen more than once but under ten times. The chain employs TRBV6-1 and TRBJ2-7, with 7 bases aligning to TRBD1. The length of the CDR3 is 13 residues. The germline CDR1 and CDR2 sequences are MNHNS and SASEGT. The V and J ends lost 8 bases and 0 bases, in that order; junction bases with no gene match: 4. For the CDR3, the DNA is TGTGCCAGCTGTGGACAGGTCTCCTACGAGCAGTACTTC. Residues: CASCGQVSYEQYF.

In this sample, this clonotype turned up many times. The chain has TRBV7-2 and TRBJ1-2; D is possibly TRBD1 (6 bases). CDR1 and CDR2 from the germline V gene are SGHTA and FQGNSA. With 6 bases removed from V and 0 bases from J, the gap between germline ends came to 17 bases. The CDR3 runs 16 residues. For the CDR3, the DNA is TGTGCCAGCAGTCCTTTCCTCACAGGGACTAACTATGGCTACACCTTC. It encodes CASSPFLTGTNYGYTF.

This sequence joins TRBV12-3 or TRBV12-4 and TRBJ1-6, with D perhaps TRBD1 (5 bases). V was trimmed by 2 bases and J by 5 bases, leaving 10 bases between them. The CDR3 has 15 amino acids. As DNA, the CDR3 is TGTGCCAGCAGTTTAACGGGGCTCCATAATTCACCCCTCCACTTT. As protein: CASSLTGLHNSPLHF.

In DNA form, the CDR3 reads TGCGCCAGCAGCCAGTCCGGCTGGGACACTAATGAAAAACTGTTTTTT. It encodes CASSQSGWDTNEKLFF. The chain joins TRBV4-1 to TRBJ1-4; D may be TRBD1 (5 bases). Looked up from germline, CDR1 is MGHRA and CDR2 is YSYEKL. The CDR3 is made up of 16 amino acids. The V and J ends lost 3 bases and 2 bases respectively, with 13 bases between them.

There are many counts of this clonotype. At one of its ends the junction is not consistent with the germline gene, which may arise from a read error. J is TRBJ2-6 and V is TRBV19; D is unresolved. This CDR3 is built from 14 residues. Germline CDR1 reads LNHDA; CDR2 reads SQIVND (reference sequence). CDR3 in amino acids: CASSTVVGANVLTF. In nucleotides, the CDR3 is TGCGCCAGCAGTACCGTCGTGGGGGCCAACGTCCTGACTTTC.

This clonotype was counted at least ten times. The CDR3 spells CASSLKGTGLAYEQYF. CDR3 DNA: TGTGCCAGCAGTCTTAAGGGGACAGGGCTTGCCTACGAGCAGTACTTC. This chain connects TRBV6-1 to TRBJ2-7; 9 bases are a match to TRBD1. Trimming took 5 bases from V and 2 from J; bases not matched to a gene: 10. There are 16 residues in the CDR3. The germline CDR1 and CDR2 sequences are MNHNS and SASEGT.

The table lists this clonotype with many counts. The CDR3 sequence: CASSIGWDTEAFF. As DNA, the CDR3 is TGTGCCAGCAGCATAGGGTGGGACACTGAAGCTTTCTTT. J is TRBJ1-1 and V is TRBV7-6; D uncertain. In germline, CDR1 is SGHVS, CDR2 FNYEAQ. The ends were cut back, 5 bases at V and 3 bases at J, with 10 bases in the middle. This CDR3 comprises 13 residues.

In its sample, this clonotype was seen many times. The rearrangement joins TRBV11-2 to TRBJ1-5, with a weak D call TRBD1 (6 bases). CDR3 length: 15 amino acids. Germline CDR1 reads SGHAT; CDR2 reads FQNNGV. V lost 5 bases and J lost 4, with 15 bases in between. In DNA, the CDR3 is TGTGCCAGCAGCCAGGGGTGGCAGGATAATCAGCCCCAGCATTTT. It encodes CASSQGWQDNQPQHF.

This clonotype has ten or more counts. This chain joins TRBV7-9 and TRBJ2-5; the match to TRBD1 covers 9 bases. The germline CDR1 and CDR2 sequences are SEHNR and FQNEAQ (reference sequence). This CDR3 has 13 residues. V lost 5 bases and J lost 2; bases outside the gene matches: 0. This chain's CDR3 is CASSDRGQETQYF. The CDR3 nucleotides read TGTGCCAGCAGCGACAGGGGGCAAGAGACCCAGTACTTC.

This clonotype turned up a few times. The rearrangement joins TRBV5-1 to TRBJ2-4, with 10 positions matching TRBD1. Germline V gives CDR1 SGHRS, CDR2 YFSETQ. CDR3 size: 18 residues. J was trimmed by 1 base and V by 4 bases; bases with no gene match: 11. CDR3 loop: CASSGGTGEGMAKNIQYF. The CDR3 DNA reads TGCGCCAGCAGCGGCGGGACAGGGGAGGGAATGGCCAAAAACATTCAGTACTTC.

This clonotype has a handful of counts. The chain has TRBV7-9 and TRBJ1-3, with 7 bases aligning to TRBD1. The CDR3 runs 17 residues. Germline V gives CDR1 SEHNR, CDR2 FQNEAQ (reference sequence). J lost 2 bases, V lost 6 bases, and 13 bases had no gene match. The CDR3 is CASSPGRGQVAGNTIYF. Here the CDR3 DNA reads TGTGCCAGCAGTCCTGGGAGGGGGCAGGTTGCTGGAAACACCATATATTTT.

On this clonotype: A read error may explain this, as a much larger clone is one base away. This sequence joins TRBV4-3 and TRBJ2-1, with 10 nucleotides matching TRBD2. CDR1 is LGHNA and CDR2 is YSLEER in the germline V gene. The CDR3 runs to 13 residues. DNA for the CDR3: TGCGCCAGAAGCCAAGGACTAGCGGATGAGCAGTTCTTC. The encoded protein is CARSQGLADEQFF.

This clonotype was counted at least ten times. The rearrangement uses TRBV7-8 and TRBJ1-5; tentative D call: TRBD1 (6 bases). The V gene's germline CDR1 is SGHVS and CDR2 FQNEAQ. The CDR3 extends over 16 amino acids. Trimming removed 1 base at V and 7 bases at J, with 17 bases between. The DNA of the CDR3 is TGTGCCAGCAGCTTAGGAGGGTACAGGGAGCGGCAGCCCCAGCATTTT. This sequence encodes CASSLGGYRERQPQHF.

V gene TRBV5-4 combines with J gene TRBJ1-1, with TRBD1 identical over 10 bases. Unmatched junction bases numbered 11, after V lost 5 bases and J lost 4 bases. CDR3 length equals 16 residues. The germline CDR1 and CDR2 sequences are SGHNT and YYREEE (reference sequence). Written as DNA, the CDR3 is TGTGCCAGCAGGCCGGGACAGGGGTTTGGGGGCACTGAAGCTTTCTTT. This encodes CASRPGQGFGGTEAFF.

This clonotype showed up many times. The rearrangement links TRBV7-8 to TRBJ1-2; maybe TRBD1 (5 bases). V lost 2 bases, J lost 3 bases, and 19 bases lay in between. Germline CDR1 reads SGHVS; CDR2 reads FQNEAQ. The CDR3 is 17 residues long. CDR3 in DNA: TGTGCCAGCAGCTTATGGACTACGACAGTGGGGGACTATGGCTACACCTTC. This encodes CASSLWTTTVGDYGYTF.